This record looks at one T cell receptor beta chain sequence and its context. The antigen remains unidentified. This CDR3 spans 14 amino acids. Germline-derived CDR1 and CDR2 are SGHAT and FQNNGV. Trimming removed 3 bases from V and 3 bases from J; junction bases left unmatched: 4. Selected positively for CCR7 and CD45RO-negative, naive CD8 cells excluded terminally differentiated effector memory CD45RA+ cells. Profiling relied on immunoSEQ multiplex PCR, and the TCRdb table lists in-frame clones only, not all of them. The sample holds around 2,100,000 clones, about 94% seen once. The data are from a study of shared clonotypes between healthy human individuals. General study results and limits: Generation probability values for non-shared clonotypes were lower than those for clonotypes shared by all four donors.

The chain joins TRBV11-2 to TRBJ2-7; 8 bases agree with TRBD1. This receptor was obtained from a man between 18 and 29 years old in good health. Sequencing was performed on naive CD8+ T cells sorted from blood. CDR3 nucleotide sequence: TGTGCCAGCAGCTTTCTTGGACAGGGCTACGAGCAGTACTTC. Translated, it gives CASSFLGQGYEQYF.